The source of this T cell receptor (beta chain) is a study of OX40 agonist ivuxolimab in advanced cancers. The study, taken as a whole, reports: The CD4+ and CD8+ T cells in the blood had expanded clonally by week 6 at 0.1 to 3.0 mg/kg. Expanded peripheral T cells had an undetermined antigen specificity.

Assay: immunoSEQ multiplex PCR; the TCRdb copy retains only in-frame clones and omits some. The data contain 60,000 to 70,000 clones, around 84% of them seen just once; the ten biggest clones take up around 1.7%. Germline CDR1 is MDHEN and CDR2 is SYDVKM. The CDR3 is made up of 17 amino acids. V gave up 3 bases and J gave up 1 base, with 16 bases separating them. A history of autoimmune disease or systemic immunosuppression excluded patients. Remarks on this clone: Its antigen is currently unknown.

The starting material was CD4+ or CD8+ T cells sorted from blood, obtained in a trial of the OX40 agonist ivuxolimab. This TCR was recovered from an adult with an advanced solid tumor such as melanoma, head and neck, liver or kidney cancer. The chain recombines TRBV28 with TRBJ2-1; unclear D gene. Here the CDR3 reads CASSFRTEYLSYNEQFF. For the CDR3, the DNA is TGTGCCAGCAGTTTTCGGACCGAATACCTATCCTACAATGAGCAGTTCTTC.